The rows below give T cell receptor beta chains drawn from one sample of a study of TIL therapy for anti-PD-1-resistant metastatic lung cancer. This table comes from immunoSEQ multiplex PCR, and its TCRdb copy is limited to in-frame clones, with some not included. The data hold more than 20,000 clones, with approximately 63% observed a single time. The material was tumor tissue, obtained at baseline. The receptor source for this set is a woman aged 30 to 85 with non-small cell lung cancer. The CDR3 runs from the conserved cysteine through the conserved F or W. The D gene is left open where the match is weak. Not all rows give a size; the values are once, few, many and, for expanded clones, a class.

J gene	V gene	D gene	clone size	CDR3 DNA	CDR3 protein
TRBJ2-5	TRBV6-5	-	-	TGTGCCAGCAGTTACGGTGGGCCCGGTGAGACCCAGTACTTC	CASSYGGPGETQYF
TRBJ2-7	TRBV11-2	-	-	TGTGCCAGCAGAGGCCCCTCCGGGGAGGAGCAGTACTTC	CASRGPSGEEQYF
TRBJ2-3	TRBV6-1	TRBD2	medium-sized	TGTGCCACCAAGCGGGACCCCGTCGAAGATACGCAGTATTTT	CATKRDPVEDTQYF
TRBJ2-7	TRBV13	-	-	TGTGCCAGCAGCCCCCCCGGGGAAGCGGTCAGAAGGGAGCAGTACTTC	CASSPPGEAVRREQYF
TRBJ2-7	TRBV12-5	-	-	TGTGCTAGTGGTTTTGGGGAATACGAGCAGTACTTC	CASGFGEYEQYF
TRBJ2-7	TRBV4-1	TRBD1	-	TGCGCCAGCAGCCAAACGACAGGGACCTACGAGCAGTACTTC	CASSQTTGTYEQYF
TRBJ2-7	TRBV5-1	-	few	TGCGCCAGCAGCTCGGACTACGAGCAGTACTTC	CASSSDYEQYF
TRBJ2-3	TRBV5-6	-	-	TGTGCCAGCAGCTTCTTGGGCGGGAACACAGATACGCAGTATTTT	CASSFLGGNTDTQYF
TRBJ2-3	TRBV5-1	TRBD1	-	TGCGCCAGCAGCTCAGGACAGGGTACAGATACGCAGTATTTT	CASSSGQGTDTQYF
TRBJ1-1	TRBV6-5	-	-	TGTGCCAGCAGTTACGGGACTCCGCCCTCGAACACTGAAGCTTTCTTT	CASSYGTPPSNTEAFF